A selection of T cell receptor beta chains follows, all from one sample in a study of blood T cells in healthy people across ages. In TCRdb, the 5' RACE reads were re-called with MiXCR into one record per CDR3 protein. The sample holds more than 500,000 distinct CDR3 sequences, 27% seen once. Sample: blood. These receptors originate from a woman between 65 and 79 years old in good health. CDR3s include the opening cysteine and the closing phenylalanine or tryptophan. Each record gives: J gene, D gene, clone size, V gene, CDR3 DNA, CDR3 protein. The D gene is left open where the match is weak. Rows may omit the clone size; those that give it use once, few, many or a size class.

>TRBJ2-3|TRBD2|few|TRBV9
TGTGCCAGCAGCGTAGGGCTAGCGGGACCAGATACGCAGTATTTT
CASSVGLAGPDTQYF
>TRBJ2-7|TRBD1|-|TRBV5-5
TGTGCCAGCACCCCACTGACCGGGACAGGGTCCTACGAGCAGTACTTC
CASTPLTGTGSYEQYF
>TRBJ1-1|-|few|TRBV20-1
TGCAGTGCTAGCCCGGGAGAGAACACTGAAGCTTTCTTT
CSASPGENTEAFF
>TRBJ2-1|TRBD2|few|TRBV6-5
TGTGCCAGCAGGCGCGGGGGGCCGAACAATGAGCAGTTCTTC
CASRRGGPNNEQFF
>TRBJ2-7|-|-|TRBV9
TGTGCCAGCAGCGTAAATTGGGCCGGGGGTCGCGAGCAGTACTTC
CASSVNWAGGREQYF
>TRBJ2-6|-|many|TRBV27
TGTGCCAGCAGTTCAGGCTCTGGGGCCAACGTCCTGACTTTC
CASSSGSGANVLTF
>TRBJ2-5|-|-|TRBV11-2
TGTGCCAGCAGCTTTGAGGGCGCGAAGACCCAGTACTTC
CASSFEGAKTQYF
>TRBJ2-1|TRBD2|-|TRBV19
TGTGCCAGTAGTATTCGGCTAGCGGGGGGGCCCTGGGTCAATGAGCAGTTCTTC
CASSIRLAGGPWVNEQFF
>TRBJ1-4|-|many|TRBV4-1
TGCGCCAGCAGCCAAGATAGGACCGAGGGGGGAAAACTGTTTTTT
CASSQDRTEGGKLFF
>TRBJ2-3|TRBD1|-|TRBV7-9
TGTGCCAGCAGCAACGGACAGGGGACAGATACGCAGTATTTT
CASSNGQGTDTQYF
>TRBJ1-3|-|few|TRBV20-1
TGCAGTGCTCTAAGGGAGCAGGGAAACACCATATATTTT
CSALREQGNTIYF
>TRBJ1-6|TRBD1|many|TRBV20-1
TGCAGTGCTACAGACAGGGTGCTTTATAATTCACCCCTCCACTTT
CSATDRVLYNSPLHF
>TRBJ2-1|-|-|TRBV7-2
TGTGCCAGCAGCCGGACTATCCCAAACAATGAGCAGTTCTTC
CASSRTIPNNEQFF
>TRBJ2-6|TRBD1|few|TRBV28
TGTGCCAGCAGTTCCGGGACAGGGAGCTCTGGGGCCAACGTCCTGACTTTC
CASSSGTGSSGANVLTF
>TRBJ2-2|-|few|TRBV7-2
TGTGCCAGCAGCTTAGAGTCCACCGGGGAGCTGTTTTTT
CASSLESTGELFF
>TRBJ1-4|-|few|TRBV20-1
TGCAGTGCTATATCAAGCACCGGGACAACTAATGAAAAACTGTTTTTT
CSAISSTGTTNEKLFF
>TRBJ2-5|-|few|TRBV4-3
TGCGCCAGCAGCCAAGCCCAGGCGGGACAAGAGACCCAGTACTTC
CASSQAQAGQETQYF